This T cell receptor (beta chain) was recovered during a study of T-cell memory formation after mild COVID-19. Study-level background: TCR clusters were mostly donor specific. Overall study results and limits: CD4+ contracting clones were mainly CM and EM; CD8+ ones, EMRA.

This CDR3 has 14 amino acids. Germline V lookup: CDR1 SEHNR, CDR2 FQNEAQ (reference sequence). V dropped 3 bases and J dropped 0 bases, with 6 bases sitting between them. 5'RACE primed from the constant segment yielded TCR alpha and TCR beta cDNA libraries bearing sample barcodes and UMIs. One entry per CDR3 protein, called by TCRdb with MiXCR from the 5' RACE reads. The sample holds about 470,000 distinct CDR3 sequences; nearly 25% are singletons and the top ten take around 13%. Concerning this clonotype: Its antigen is not known.

The sequence was obtained from an adult woman who had mild COVID-19 (a few samples of this study predate the infection). Cell type and time point are not known. The sequenced sample was PBMCs or a T cell subset sorted from them (not recorded which). The V and J genes are TRBV7-9 and TRBJ2-1; D not certain. The CDR3 spells CASSFSISYNEQFF. Here the CDR3 DNA reads TGTGCCAGCAGCTTTTCTATCTCCTACAATGAGCAGTTCTTC.